The sequence of this TCR beta chain was determined in a study of early T cells in non-severe SARS-CoV-2 infection. One entry per CDR3 protein results from TCRdb running MiXCR on the 5' RACE reads. The table records about 84,000 distinct CDR3 sequences, 9.5% to 13% of them present only once. J lost 10 bases, V lost 2 bases, and 2 bases had no gene match. This CDR3 has 14 residues. Germline lookup yields CDR1 SGHVS and CDR2 FNYEAQ. This clonotype was observed a handful of times. Sequencing input: whole blood. The chain couples TRBV7-6 to TRBJ2-1, with TRBD2 matching 13 bases. The sequence was obtained from an adult who was a healthcare worker with PCR-confirmed SARS-CoV-2 infection or an uninfected control (not recorded which). The CDR3: CASSLRGLAGEQFF. CDR3 DNA: TGTGCCAGCAGCTTAAGGGGACTAGCGGGAGAGCAGTTCTTC.